The present entry profiles one T cell receptor beta chain with its context. This entry is derived from a study of CD8+CD57+ T cells in acquired aplastic anemia. As for the study in general: Sorted CD4+ and CD8+ cells yielded about 3.1 ug of DNA on average.

Genomic DNA acted as the template from which TCR beta VDJ combination and CDR3 sequence profiling were carried out. MiXCR was run by TCRdb on the reads, yielding one entry per CDR3 protein. The sample includes 120,000 or so distinct CDR3 sequences, about 48% of them seen just once. V lost 0 bases, J lost 3 bases, and 4 bases stayed unmatched. This CDR3 has 15 residues. Germline V lookup: CDR1 MNHEY, CDR2 SVGAGI. The J gene is TRBJ2-7, the V gene TRBV6-5, with 8 bases matching TRBD1. Sequencing was performed on sorted CD4+, CD8+, or CD8+CD57+ T cells (not recorded which) from PBMCs. The clonotype was recovered from a human donor in good health, serving as a control. CDR3 amino acids: CASSYSGTGFYEQYF. The CDR3 coding sequence is TGTGCCAGCAGTTACTCGGGGACAGGCTTCTACGAGCAGTACTTC.